What follows is one T cell receptor (beta chain) and its context. The germline gives CDR1 SGDLS, CDR2 YYNGEE. Trimming removed 1 base from V and 7 bases from J, with 15 bases in between. CDR3 length: 15 amino acids. The sample belongs to a study of shared clonotypes between healthy human individuals. Study as a whole: Donors consisted of two women and a few men between 18 and 49. Each donor had three CD4 naive, three CD4 memory, two CD8 naive and one CD8 memory plate.

On sorted subsets, replicate PCRs used 200 ng DNA, or tens of thousands of T cell genomes. This table comes from immunoSEQ multiplex PCR, and its TCRdb copy is limited to in-frame clones, with some not included. The table has around 1.5 million clones, 95% to 99% seen once. Only Caucasian adults living in Nashville, Tennessee made up the donor group. Specimen: naive CD4+ T cells sorted from blood. Subset in this sample: CD45RA+ positively selected. The receptor's source is a man younger than 40 in good health. The rearrangement joins TRBV9 to TRBJ1-5; no clear D. The DNA of the CDR3 is TGTGCCAGCAGCGTACTTTCCGAAGTGGGCCAGCCCCAGCATTTT. Translated, it gives CASSVLSEVGQPQHF. Complete variable domain (other parts from reference TRBV9 and TRBJ1-5): DSGVTQTPKHLITATGQRVTLRCSPRSGDLSVYWYQQSLDQGLQFLIQYYNGEERAKGNILERFSAQQFPDLHSELNLSSLELGDSALYFCASSVLSEVGQPQHFGDGTRLSIL.